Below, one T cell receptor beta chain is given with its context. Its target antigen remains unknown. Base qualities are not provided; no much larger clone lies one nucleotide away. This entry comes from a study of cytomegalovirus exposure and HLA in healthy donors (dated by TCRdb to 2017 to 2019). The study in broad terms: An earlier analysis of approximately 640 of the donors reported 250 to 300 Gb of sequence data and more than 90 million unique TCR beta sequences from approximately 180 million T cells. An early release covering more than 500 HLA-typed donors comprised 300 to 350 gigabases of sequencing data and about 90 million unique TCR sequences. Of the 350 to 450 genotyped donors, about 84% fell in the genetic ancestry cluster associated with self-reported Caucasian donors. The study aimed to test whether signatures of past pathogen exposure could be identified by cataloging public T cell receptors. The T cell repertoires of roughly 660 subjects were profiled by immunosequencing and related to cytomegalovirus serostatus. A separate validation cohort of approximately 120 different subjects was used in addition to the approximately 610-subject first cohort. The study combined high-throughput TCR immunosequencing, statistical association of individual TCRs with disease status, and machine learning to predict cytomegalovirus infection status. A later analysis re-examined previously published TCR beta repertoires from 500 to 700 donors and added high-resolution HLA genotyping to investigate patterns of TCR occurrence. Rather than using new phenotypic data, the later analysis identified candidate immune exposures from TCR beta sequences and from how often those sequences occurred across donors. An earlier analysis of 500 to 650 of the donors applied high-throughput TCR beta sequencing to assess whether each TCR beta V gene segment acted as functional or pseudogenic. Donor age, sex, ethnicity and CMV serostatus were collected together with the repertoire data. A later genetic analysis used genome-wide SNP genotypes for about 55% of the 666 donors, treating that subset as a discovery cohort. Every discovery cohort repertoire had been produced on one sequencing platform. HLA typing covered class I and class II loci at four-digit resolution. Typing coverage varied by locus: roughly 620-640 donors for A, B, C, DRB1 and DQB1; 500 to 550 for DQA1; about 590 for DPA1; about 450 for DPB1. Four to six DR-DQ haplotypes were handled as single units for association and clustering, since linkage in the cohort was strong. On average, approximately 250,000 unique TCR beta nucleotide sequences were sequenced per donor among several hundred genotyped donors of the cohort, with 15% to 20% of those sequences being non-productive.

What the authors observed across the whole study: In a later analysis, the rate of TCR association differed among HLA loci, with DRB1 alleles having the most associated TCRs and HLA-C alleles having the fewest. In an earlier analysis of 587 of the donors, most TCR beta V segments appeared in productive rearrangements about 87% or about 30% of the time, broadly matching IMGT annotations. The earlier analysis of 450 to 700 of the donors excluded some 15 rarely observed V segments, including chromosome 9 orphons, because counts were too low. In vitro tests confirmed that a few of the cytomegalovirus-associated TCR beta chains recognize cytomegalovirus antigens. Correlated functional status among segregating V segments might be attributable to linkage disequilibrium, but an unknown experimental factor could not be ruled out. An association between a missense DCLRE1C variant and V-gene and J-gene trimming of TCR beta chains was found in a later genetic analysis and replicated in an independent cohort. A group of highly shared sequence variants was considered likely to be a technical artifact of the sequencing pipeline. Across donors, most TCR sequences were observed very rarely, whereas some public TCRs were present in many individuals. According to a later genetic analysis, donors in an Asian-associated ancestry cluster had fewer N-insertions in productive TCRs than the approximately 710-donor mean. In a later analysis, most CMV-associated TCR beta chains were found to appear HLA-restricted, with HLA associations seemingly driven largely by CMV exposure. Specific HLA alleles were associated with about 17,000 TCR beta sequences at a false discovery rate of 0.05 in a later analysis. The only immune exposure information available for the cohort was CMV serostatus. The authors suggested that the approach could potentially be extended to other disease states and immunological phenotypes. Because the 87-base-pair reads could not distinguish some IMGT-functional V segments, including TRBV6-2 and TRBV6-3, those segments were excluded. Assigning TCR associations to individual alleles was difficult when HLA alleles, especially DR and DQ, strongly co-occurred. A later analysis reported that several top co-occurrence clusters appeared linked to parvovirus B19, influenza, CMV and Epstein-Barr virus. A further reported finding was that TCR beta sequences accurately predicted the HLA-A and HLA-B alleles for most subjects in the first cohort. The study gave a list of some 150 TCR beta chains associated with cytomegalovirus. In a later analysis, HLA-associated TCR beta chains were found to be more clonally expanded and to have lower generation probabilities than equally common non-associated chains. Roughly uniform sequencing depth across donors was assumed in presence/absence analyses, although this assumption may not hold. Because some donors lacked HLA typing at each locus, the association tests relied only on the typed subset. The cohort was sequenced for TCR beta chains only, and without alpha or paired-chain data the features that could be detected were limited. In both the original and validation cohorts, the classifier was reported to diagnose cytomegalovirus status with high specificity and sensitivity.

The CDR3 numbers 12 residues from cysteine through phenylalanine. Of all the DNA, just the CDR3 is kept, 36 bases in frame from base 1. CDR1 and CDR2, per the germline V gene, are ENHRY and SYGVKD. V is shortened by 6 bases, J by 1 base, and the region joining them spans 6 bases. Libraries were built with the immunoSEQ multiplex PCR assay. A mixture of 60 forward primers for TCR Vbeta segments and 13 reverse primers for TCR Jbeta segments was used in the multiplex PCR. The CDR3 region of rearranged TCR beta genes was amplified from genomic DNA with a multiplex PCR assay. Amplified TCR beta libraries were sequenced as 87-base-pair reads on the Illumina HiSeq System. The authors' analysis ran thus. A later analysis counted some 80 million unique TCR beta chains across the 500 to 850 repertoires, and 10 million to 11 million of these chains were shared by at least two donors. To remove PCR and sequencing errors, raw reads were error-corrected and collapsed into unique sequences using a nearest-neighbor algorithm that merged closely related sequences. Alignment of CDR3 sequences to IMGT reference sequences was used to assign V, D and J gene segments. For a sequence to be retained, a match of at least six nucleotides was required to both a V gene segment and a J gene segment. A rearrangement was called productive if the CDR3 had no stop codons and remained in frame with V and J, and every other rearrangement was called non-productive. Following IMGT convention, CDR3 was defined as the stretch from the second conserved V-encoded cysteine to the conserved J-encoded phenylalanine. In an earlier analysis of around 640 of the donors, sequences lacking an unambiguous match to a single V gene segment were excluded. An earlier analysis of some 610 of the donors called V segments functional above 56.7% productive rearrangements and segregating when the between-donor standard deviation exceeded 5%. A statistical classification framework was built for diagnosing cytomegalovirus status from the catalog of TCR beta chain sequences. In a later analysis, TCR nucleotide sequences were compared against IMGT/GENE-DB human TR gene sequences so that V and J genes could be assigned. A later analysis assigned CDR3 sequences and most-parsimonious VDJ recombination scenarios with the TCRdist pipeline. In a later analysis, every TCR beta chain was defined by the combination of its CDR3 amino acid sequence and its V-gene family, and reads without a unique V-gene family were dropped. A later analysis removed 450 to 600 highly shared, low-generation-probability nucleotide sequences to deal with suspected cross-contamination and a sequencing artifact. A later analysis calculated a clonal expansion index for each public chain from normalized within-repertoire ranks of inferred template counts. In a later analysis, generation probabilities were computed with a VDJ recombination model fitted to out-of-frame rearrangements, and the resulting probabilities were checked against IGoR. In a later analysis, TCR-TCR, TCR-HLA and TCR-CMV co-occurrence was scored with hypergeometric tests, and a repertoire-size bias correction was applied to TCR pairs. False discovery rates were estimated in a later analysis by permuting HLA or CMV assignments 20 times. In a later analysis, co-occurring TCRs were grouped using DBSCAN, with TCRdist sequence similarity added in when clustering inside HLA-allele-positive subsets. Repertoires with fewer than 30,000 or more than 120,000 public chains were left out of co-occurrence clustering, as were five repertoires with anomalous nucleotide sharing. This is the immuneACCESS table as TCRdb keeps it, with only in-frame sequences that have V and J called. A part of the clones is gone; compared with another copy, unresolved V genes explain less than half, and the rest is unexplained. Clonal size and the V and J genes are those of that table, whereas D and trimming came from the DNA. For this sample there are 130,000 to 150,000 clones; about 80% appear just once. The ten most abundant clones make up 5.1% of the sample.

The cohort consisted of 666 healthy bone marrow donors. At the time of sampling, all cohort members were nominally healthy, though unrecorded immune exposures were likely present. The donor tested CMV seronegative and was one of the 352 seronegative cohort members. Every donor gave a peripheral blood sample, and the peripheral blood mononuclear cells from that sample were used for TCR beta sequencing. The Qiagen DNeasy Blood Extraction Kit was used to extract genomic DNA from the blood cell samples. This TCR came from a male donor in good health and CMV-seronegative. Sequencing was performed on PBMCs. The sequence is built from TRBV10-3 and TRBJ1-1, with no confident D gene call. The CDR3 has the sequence CAIRSGNTEAFF. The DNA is TGTGCCATCAGGTCCGGGAACACTGAAGCTTTCTTT.